The table lists the clone carrying this TCR beta chain with a count of one. Its antigen is not identified. The data belong to a study of cytomegalovirus exposure and HLA in healthy donors. General study points: Sequencing likely caused a cluster of highly shared sequence variants. There were a few CMV-associated chains whose specificity for CMV antigens was confirmed in vitro.

Trimming took 3 bases from V and 4 from J; bases not matched to a gene: 6. Germline V gene lookup returns CDR1 SGHKS and CDR2 YYEKEE (reference sequence). The CDR3 runs to 15 residues. There were likely unrecorded immune exposures, though donors were nominally healthy when sampled. The PCR had 60 Vbeta and 13 Jbeta primers. Profiling relied on immunoSEQ multiplex PCR, and the TCRdb table lists in-frame clones only, not all of them. Found here are about 59,000 clones, roughly 80% of them singletons; the top ten hold less than 2%. This TCR derives from a human donor in good health. This chain links TRBV5-5 with TRBJ2-7, with 11 bases lining up with TRBD2. The sample taken for sequencing was PBMCs. CDR3 in DNA: TGTGCCAGCAGCTCGCCCGGGACTAGCGGTTACGAGCAGTACTTC. As protein: CASSSPGTSGYEQYF.